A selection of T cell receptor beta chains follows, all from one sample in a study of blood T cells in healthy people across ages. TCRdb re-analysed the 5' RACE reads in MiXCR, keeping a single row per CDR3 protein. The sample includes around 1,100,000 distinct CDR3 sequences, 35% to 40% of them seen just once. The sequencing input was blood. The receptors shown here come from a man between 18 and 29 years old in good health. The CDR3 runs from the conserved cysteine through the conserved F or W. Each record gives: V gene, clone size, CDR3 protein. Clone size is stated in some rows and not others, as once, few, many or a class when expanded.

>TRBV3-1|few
CASSPIIGGPYNEQFF
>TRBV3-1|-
CASSQVYGNTEAFF
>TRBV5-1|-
CASSLGLGTPNDDEQYF
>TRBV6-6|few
CASRVDGAPAFF
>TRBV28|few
CASSGTPLNEQFF
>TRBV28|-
CASSLPAGGLYNEQFF
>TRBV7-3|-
CASSLGLHSPLHF
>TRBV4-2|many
CASSQDRSAPEAFF
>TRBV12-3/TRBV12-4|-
CASSSQGLVDEKLFF
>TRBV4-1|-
CASGRDKAADTQYF
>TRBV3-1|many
CASSQDLSGGQETQYF
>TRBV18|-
CASSPQASGENEQYF
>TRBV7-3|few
CASSSGQTMNTEAFF
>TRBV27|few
CASSKGTAEVTDTQYF
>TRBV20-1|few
CSAREGWVGNQPQHF
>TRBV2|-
CASSRVQGSNTEAFF
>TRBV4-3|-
CASSQDTRANYGYTF
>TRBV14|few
CASSQGQGNIQYF
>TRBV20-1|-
CSASGLTSGNQPQHF
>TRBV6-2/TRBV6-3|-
CASSSRAYYGYTF
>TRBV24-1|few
CATSDRGAADTQYF
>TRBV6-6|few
CASRSGTSGSTDTQYF
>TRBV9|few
CASSVVSGNEQYF
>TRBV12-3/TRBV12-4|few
CASSLGDRGLLGYTF
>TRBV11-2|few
CASSLDRANTQYF
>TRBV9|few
CASSVAGQRNQPQHF
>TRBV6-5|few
CASGPGTGVYEQYF
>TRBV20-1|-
CSARDPRVAGNEQFF
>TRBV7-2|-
CASKKVRSSGEQYF
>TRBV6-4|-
CAIETGLAEQYF
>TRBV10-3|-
CAINRQGADEQYF
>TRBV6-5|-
CASSYGTGSYNSPLHF
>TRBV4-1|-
CASSQGGHREETNEKLFF
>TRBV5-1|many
CASSTAGVDEQFF
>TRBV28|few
CASSVGTNSYEQYF
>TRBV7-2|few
CASSRGRPAAGRKNEKLFF
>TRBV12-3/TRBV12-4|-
CASRPRAPGGNEQFF
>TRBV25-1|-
CASSDYIGEAGGNTIYF
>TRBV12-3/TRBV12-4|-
CASRTRADTYNEQFF
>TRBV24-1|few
CATSTVGDTQYF
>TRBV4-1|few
CASSQDRTVDGYTF